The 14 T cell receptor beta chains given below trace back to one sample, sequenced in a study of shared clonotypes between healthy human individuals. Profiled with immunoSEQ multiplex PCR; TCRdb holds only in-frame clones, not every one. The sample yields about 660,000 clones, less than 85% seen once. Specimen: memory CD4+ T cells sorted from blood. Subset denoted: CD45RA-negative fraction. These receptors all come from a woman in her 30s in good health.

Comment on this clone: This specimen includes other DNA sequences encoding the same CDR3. This CDR3 is CASRGLAGGYNEQFF. CDR3 bases: TGTGCCAGCAGGGGACTAGCGGGGGGGTACAATGAGCAGTTCTTC. The genes are TRBV27 and TRBJ2-1; 16 bases fit TRBD2. The CDR3 covers 15 residues. Germline CDR1 reads MNHEY; CDR2 reads SMNVEV (reference sequence). V lost 6 bases to trimming and J lost 4 bases; unmatched junction nucleotides: 0.

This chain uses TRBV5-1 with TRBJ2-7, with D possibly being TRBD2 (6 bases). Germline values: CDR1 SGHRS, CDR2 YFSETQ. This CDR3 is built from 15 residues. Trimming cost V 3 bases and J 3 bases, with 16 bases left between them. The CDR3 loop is CASSSAISEGYEQYF. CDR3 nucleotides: TGCGCCAGCAGCTCGGCGATATCGGAGGGCTACGAGCAGTACTTC.

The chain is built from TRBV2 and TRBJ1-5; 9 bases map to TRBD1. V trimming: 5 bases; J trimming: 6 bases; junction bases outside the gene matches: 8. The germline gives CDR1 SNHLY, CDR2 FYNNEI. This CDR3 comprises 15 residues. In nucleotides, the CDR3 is TGTGCCAGCAGTCCTACAGGGGGCGCGAGTCAGCCCCAGCATTTT. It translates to CASSPTGGASQPQHF.

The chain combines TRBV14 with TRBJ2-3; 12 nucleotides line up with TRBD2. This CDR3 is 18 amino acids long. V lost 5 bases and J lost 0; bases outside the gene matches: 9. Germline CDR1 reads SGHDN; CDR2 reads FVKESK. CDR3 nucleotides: TGTGCCAGCAGCTTTGGACTAGCGGGACCTCCGAGCACAGATACGCAGTATTTT. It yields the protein CASSFGLAGPPSTDTQYF.

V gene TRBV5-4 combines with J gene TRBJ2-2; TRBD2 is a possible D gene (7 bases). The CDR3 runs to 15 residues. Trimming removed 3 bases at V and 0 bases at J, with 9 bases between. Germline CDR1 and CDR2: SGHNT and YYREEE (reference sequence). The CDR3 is CASSWEGANTGELFF. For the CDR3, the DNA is TGTGCCAGCAGCTGGGAGGGGGCGAACACCGGGGAGCTGTTTTTT.

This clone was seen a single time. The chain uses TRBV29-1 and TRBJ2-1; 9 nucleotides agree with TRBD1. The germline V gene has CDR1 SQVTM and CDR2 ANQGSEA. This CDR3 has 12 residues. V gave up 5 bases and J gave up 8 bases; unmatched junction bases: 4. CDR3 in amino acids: CSVRRQGDEQFF. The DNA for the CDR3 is TGCAGCGTTAGGCGACAGGGGGATGAGCAGTTCTTC.

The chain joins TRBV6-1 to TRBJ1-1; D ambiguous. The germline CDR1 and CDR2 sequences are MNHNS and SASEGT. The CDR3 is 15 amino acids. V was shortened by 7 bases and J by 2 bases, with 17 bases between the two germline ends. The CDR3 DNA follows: TGTGCCAGCACTCGACTGGAATCGGGTAACACTGAAGCTTTCTTT. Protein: CASTRLESGNTEAFF.

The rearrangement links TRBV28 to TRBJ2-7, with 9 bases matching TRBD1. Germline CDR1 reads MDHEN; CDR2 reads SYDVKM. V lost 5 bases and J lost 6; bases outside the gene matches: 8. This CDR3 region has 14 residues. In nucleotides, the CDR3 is TGTGCCAGCAGTCAGCCGGGACAGGGTTTCGAGCAGTACTTC. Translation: CASSQPGQGFEQYF.

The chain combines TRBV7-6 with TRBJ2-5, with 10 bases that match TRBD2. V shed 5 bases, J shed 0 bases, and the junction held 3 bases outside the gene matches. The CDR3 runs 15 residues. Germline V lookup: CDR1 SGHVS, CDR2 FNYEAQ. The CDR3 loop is CASSVGTSDQETQYF. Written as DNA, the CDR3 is TGTGCCAGCAGCGTCGGGACTAGCGACCAAGAGACCCAGTACTTC.

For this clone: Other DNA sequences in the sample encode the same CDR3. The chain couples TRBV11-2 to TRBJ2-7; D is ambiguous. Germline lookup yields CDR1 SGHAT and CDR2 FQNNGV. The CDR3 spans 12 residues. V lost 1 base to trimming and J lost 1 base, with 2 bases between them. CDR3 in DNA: TGTGCCAGCAGCTTAGTTTCCTACGAGCAGTACTTC. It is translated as CASSLVSYEQYF.

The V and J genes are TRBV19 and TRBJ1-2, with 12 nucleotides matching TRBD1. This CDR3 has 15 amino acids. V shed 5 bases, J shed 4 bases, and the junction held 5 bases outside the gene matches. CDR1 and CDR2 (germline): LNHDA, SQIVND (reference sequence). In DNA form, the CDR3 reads TGTGCCAGTAGTCCGGGACAGGGGGCCAGCTATGGCTACACCTTC. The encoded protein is CASSPGQGASYGYTF.

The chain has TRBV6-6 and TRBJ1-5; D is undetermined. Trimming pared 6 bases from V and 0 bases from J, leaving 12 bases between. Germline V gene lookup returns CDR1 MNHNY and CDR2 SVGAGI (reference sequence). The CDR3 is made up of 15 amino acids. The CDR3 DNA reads TGTGCCAGCAGCGGCCCGACCGATAGCAATCAGCCCCAGCATTTT. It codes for CASSGPTDSNQPQHF.

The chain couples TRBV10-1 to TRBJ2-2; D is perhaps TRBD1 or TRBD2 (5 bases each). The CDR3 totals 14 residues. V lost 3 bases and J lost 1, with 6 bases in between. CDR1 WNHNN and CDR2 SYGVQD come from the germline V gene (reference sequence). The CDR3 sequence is CASSDGGNTGELFF. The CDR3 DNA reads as TGCGCCAGCAGTGATGGGGGGAACACCGGGGAGCTGTTTTTT.

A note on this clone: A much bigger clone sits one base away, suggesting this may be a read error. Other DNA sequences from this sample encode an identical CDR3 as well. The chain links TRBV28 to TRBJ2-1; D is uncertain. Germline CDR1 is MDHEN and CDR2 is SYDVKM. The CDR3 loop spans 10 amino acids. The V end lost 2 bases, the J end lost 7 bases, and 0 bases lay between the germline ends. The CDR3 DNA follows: TGTGCCAGCAGTTTAAATGAGCAGTTCTTC. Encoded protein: CASSLNEQFF.